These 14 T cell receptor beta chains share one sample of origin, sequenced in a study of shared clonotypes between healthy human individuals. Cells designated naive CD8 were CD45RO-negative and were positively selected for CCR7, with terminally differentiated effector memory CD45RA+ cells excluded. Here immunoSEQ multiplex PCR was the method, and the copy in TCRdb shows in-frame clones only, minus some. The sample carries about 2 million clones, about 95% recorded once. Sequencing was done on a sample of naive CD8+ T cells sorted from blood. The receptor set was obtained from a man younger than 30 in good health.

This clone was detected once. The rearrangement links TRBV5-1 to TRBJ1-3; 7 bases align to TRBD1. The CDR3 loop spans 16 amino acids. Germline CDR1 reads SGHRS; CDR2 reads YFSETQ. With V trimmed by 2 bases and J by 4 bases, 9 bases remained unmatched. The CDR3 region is CASSFGPADRGNTIYF. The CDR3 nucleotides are TGCGCCAGCAGCTTTGGGCCCGCGGACAGGGGAAACACCATATATTTT.

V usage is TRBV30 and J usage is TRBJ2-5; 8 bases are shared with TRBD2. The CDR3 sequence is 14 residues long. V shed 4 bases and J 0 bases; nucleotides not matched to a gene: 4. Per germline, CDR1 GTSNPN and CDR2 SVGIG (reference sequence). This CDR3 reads CAWTGTSNQETQYF. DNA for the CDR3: TGTGCCTGGACAGGGACTAGTAACCAAGAGACCCAGTACTTC.

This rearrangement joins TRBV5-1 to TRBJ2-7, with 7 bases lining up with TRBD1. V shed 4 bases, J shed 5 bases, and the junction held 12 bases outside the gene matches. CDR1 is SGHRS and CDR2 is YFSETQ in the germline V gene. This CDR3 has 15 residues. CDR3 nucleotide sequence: TGCGCCAGCAGCCGCGCGACAGGGATCCTCGACGAGCAGTACTTC. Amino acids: CASSRATGILDEQYF. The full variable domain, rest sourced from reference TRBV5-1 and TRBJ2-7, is KAGVTQTPRYLIKTRGQQVTLSCSPISGHRSVSWYQQTPGQGLQFLFEYFSETQRNKGNFPGRFSGRQFSNSRSEMNVSTLELGDSALYLCASSRATGILDEQYFGPGTRLTVT.

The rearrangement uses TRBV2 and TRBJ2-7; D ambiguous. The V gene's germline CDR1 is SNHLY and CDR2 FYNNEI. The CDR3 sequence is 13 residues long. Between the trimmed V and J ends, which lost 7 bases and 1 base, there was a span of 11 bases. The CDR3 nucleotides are TGTGCCAGCACCGACATCGAATCCTACGAGCAGTACTTC. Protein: CASTDIESYEQYF.

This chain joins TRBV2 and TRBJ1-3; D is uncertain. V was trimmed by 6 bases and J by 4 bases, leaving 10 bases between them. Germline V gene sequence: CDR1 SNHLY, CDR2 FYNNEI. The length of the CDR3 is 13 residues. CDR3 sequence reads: CASRGPSGNTIYF. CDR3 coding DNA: TGTGCCAGCAGGGGCCCTTCAGGAAACACCATATATTTT.

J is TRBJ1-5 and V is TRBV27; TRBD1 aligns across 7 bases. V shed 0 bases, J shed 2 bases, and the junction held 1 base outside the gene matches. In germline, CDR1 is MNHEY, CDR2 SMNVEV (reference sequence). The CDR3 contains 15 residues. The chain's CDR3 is CASSLSTGGNQPQHF. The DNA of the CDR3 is TGTGCCAGCAGTTTATCAACAGGGGGCAATCAGCCCCAGCATTTT.

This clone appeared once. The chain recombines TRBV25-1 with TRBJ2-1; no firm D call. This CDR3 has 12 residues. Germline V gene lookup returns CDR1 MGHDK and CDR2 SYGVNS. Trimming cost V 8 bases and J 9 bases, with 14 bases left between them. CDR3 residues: CASLGLGTEQFF. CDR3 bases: TGTGCCAGCCTCGGGCTGGGTACTGAGCAGTTCTTC.

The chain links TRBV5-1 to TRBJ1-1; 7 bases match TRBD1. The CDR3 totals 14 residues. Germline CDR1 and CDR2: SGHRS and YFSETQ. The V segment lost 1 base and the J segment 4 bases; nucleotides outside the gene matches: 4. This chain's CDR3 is CASSLSYRGTEAFF. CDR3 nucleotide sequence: TGCGCCAGCAGCTTGAGTTACAGGGGCACTGAAGCTTTCTTT.

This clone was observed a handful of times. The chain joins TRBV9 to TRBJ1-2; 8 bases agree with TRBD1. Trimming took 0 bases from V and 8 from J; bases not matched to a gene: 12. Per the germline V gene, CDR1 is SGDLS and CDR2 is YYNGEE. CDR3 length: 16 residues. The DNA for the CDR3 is TGTGCCAGCAGCGTAGTAGTTGAGGCAACAGGGGGAGGCTACACCTTC. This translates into CASSVVVEATGGGYTF.

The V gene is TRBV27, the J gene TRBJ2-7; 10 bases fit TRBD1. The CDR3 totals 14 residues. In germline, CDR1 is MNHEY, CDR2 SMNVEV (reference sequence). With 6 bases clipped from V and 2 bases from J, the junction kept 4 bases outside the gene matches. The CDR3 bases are TGTGCCAGCAGGGGGACAGGGGAAGCCTACGAGCAGTACTTC. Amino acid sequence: CASRGTGEAYEQYF.

CDR3 DNA sequence: TGTGCCAGCAGTTTACACTCGGTGGTTCAAGAGACCCAGTACTTC. Amino acid sequence: CASSLHSVVQETQYF. V and J are TRBV28 and TRBJ2-5; D gene ambiguous. Trimming left V 2 bases short and J 2 bases short, with 12 bases between. CDR1 and CDR2 from the germline V gene are MDHEN and SYDVKM. This CDR3 region has 15 residues. Based on the CDR3 plus reference TRBV28 and TRBJ2-5, the full variable domain is DVKVTQSSRYLVKRTGEKVFLECVQDMDHENMFWYRQDPGLGLRLIYFSYDVKMKEKGDIPEGYSVSREKKERFSLILESASTNQTSMYLCASSLHSVVQETQYFGPGTRLLVL.

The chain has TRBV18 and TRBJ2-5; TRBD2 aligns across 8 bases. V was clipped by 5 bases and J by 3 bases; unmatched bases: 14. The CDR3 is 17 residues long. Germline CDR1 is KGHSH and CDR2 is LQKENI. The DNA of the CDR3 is TGTGCCAGCTCAGACCCGGCGGGACTAGGGCTGGAAGAGACCCAGTACTTC. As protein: CASSDPAGLGLEETQYF.

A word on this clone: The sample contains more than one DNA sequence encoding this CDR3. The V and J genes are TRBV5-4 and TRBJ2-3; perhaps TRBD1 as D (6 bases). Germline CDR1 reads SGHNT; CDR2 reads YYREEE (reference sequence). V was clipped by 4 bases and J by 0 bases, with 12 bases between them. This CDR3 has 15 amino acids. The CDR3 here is CASSPGTSSTDTQYF. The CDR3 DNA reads TGTGCCAGCAGCCCAGGGACATCGAGCACAGATACGCAGTATTTT.

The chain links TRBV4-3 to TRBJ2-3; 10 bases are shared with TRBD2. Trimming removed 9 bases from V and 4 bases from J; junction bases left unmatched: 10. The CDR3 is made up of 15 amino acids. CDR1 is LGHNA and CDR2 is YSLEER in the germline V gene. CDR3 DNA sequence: TGCGCCAGTTCAATTCTAGCGGGAGTCGCAGATACGCAGTATTTT. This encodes CASSILAGVADTQYF.